This TCR beta chain derives from a study of chemoradiotherapy in HPV16-positive cancers. Study as a whole: A couple of HPV16-positive patients' cells yielded candidate HPV-specific clones and common motifs.

Whole-study findings and limits: Functional assays defining HPV-specific T cells used only a couple of HPV16-positive patients. Candidate HPV-specific clones and E7-related TCR motifs grew in tumor during treatment.

This table comes from immunoSEQ multiplex PCR, and its TCRdb copy is limited to in-frame clones, with some not included. The sample records some 16,000 clones, 79% being singletons. The germline V gene encodes CDR1 DFQATT and CDR2 SNEGSKA (reference sequence). The CDR3 sequence is 11 residues long. V was trimmed by 0 bases and J by 9 bases, leaving 8 bases between them. Only a few counts were recorded for this clone. Its specificity is unknown. The TCR originated in a human donor with HPV-associated anogenital cancer. This specimen was collected from a patient who underwent chemoradiotherapy. V usage is TRBV20-1 and J usage is TRBJ1-1, with D unresolved. Written as DNA, the CDR3 is TGCAGTGCTAGAGACCCCAGTCAAGCTTTCTTT. Translating gives CSARDPSQAFF.